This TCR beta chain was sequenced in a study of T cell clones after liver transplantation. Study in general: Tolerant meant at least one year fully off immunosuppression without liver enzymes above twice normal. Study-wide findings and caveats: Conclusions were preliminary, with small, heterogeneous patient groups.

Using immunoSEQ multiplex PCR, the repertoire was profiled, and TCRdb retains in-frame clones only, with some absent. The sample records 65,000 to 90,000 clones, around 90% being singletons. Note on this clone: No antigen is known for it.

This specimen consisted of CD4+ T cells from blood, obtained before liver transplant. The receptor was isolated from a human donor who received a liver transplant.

The CDR3 is CASSPRRDRAYEQYF. In DNA form, the CDR3 reads TGTGCCAGCAGCCCGCGCCGGGACAGAGCCTACGAGCAGTACTTC. The chain links TRBV7-2 to TRBJ2-7, with 7 bases lining up with TRBD1. Unmatched junction bases numbered 9, after V lost 5 bases and J lost 2 bases. This CDR3 is built from 15 residues. Looked up from germline, CDR1 is SGHTA and CDR2 is FQGNSA.